This T cell receptor (beta chain) was captured by sequencing in a study of T cells in Graves' hyperthyroidism and ophthalmopathy. Study-level information: Initial diagnosis, before any treatment, was when peripheral blood was collected. The study, taken as a whole, reports: Most thyroid clonotypes with frequency above 0.001 were detected in blood.

Patients aged 18 to 65 had newly diagnosed hyperthyroidism of under 2 months' duration. Isolation of PBMCs was performed on approximately 10 ml fresh peripheral blood. Authors of the study amplified TCR beta CDR3 regions from RNA transcripts. TCR CDR3 underwent first-round RT-PCR with the HTBI primer set. TCRdb reanalysed the multiplex PCR reads using MiXCR and keeps one entry per CDR3 protein. The table records over 150,000 distinct CDR3 sequences, about a sixth of them present only once. V lost 1 base and J 7 bases, leaving 13 bases between the germline ends. This CDR3 spans 14 amino acids. From germline, CDR1 is DFQATT and CDR2 SNEGSKA (reference sequence). With respect to this clonotype: Its target is unknown.

Material: blood. The TCR was taken from a woman in her forties or fifties with Graves' hyperthyroidism. The J gene is TRBJ2-2, the V gene TRBV20-1, with D uncertain. The CDR3 DNA is TGCAGTGCTAGAGCTCTCCTGGGCGGCGGGGAGCTGTTTTTT. Its translation: CSARALLGGGELFF.